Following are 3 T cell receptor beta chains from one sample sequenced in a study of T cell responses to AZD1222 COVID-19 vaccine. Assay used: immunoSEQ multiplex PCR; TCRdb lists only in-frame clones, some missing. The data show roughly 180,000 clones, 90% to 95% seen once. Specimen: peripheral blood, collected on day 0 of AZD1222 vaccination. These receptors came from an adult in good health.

As DNA, the CDR3 is TGTGCCAGCAGCGAAACGGACAGGAGCTCCTACGAGCAGTACTTC. It codes for CASSETDRSSYEQYF. V gene TRBV11-1 combines with J gene TRBJ2-7; TRBD1 matches at 7 bases. J gave up 0 bases and V 5 bases, and 7 bases lay outside the gene matches. Germline V lookup: CDR1 SGHAT, CDR2 FQDESV (reference sequence). The length of the CDR3 is 15 residues.

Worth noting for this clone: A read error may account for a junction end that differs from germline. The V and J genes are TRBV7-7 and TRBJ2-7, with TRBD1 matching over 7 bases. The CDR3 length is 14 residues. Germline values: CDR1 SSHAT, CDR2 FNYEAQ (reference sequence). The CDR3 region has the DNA TGTGCTAGCAGCCGCCGCCGGGACAGCTACGAGCAGTACTTC. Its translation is CASSRRRDSYEQYF.

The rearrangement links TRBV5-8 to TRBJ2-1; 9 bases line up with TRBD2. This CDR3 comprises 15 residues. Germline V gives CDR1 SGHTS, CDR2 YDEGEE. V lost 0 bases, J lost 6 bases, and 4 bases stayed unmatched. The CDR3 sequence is CASSLVREGRNEQFF. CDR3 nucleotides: TGTGCCAGCAGCTTGGTGCGGGAGGGCCGCAATGAGCAGTTCTTC.